The T cell receptor beta chain described here comes from a study of radiotherapy plus CTLA-4 blockade in lung cancer. Method: immunoSEQ multiplex PCR; TCRdb's copy keeps in-frame clones and lacks some. This sample has over 10,000 clones; around 80% occur once, and the top ten carry around 32%. This CDR3 is built from 12 residues. In germline, CDR1 is MNHEY, CDR2 SVGAGI. V trimming: 7 bases; J trimming: 16 bases; junction bases outside the gene matches: 10. This specimen was peripheral blood, taken from a patient treated with radiotherapy plus ipilimumab. This TCR was recovered from a human donor with non-small cell lung cancer that progressed on radiotherapy plus ipilimumab. The chain joins TRBV6-5 to TRBJ2-1; TRBD2 agrees at 10 bases. The CDR3 spells CASMERGGQAFF. The CDR3 DNA reads as TGTGCCAGCATGGAGCGGGGGGGCCAGGCATTCTTC.